A selection of T cell receptor beta chains follows, all from one sample in a study of T-cell memory formation after mild COVID-19. Each CDR3 protein gets one entry after TCRdb re-called the 5' RACE reads with MiXCR. The repertoire consists of roughly 610,000 distinct CDR3 sequences, with approximately 15% occurring once and the leading ten covering approximately 8.1%. The sequencing sample was made of PBMCs or a T cell subset sorted from them (not recorded which). The receptors here all came from an adult woman who had mild COVID-19 (a few samples of this study predate the infection). Cell type and time point are not known. The CDR3 runs from the conserved cysteine through the conserved F or W. Fields, in order: CDR3 length, J gene, D gene, clone size, V gene, CDR3 DNA, CDR3 protein. A D gene is named only where the DNA matches it firmly. Not every row has a clone size; where given, it reads once, few, many or a size class.

11	TRBJ1-4	-	-	TRBV12-3/TRBV12-4	TGTGCCAGCAGACTTAATGAAAAACTGTTTTTT	CASRLNEKLFF
12	TRBJ1-5	-	few	TRBV20-1	TGCAGTGCCAGAGGGGTAAAGCAGCCCCAGCATTTT	CSARGVKQPQHF
14	TRBJ2-5	-	-	TRBV10-3	TGTGCCATCAGTGAGTTAGGGAAGAGAGAGACCCAGTACTTC	CAISELGKRETQYF
16	TRBJ2-3	TRBD2	-	TRBV20-1	TGCAGTGCTTTTAGCGGGAGGGCCAGTCTTTCAGATACGCAGTATTTT	CSAFSGRASLSDTQYF
13	TRBJ2-7	-	few	TRBV4-3	TGCGCCAGCAGCCGCCACCTCCAGGGCGAGCAGTACTTC	CASSRHLQGEQYF
18	TRBJ2-2	TRBD1	-	TRBV7-9	TGTGCCAGCAGCTTAGTAGTGGGGGACAGGACGAACACCGGGGAGCTGTTTTTT	CASSLVVGDRTNTGELFF
13	TRBJ1-3	-	-	TRBV29-1	TGCAGCGTTGAGAGGGACACCGGAAACACCATATATTTT	CSVERDTGNTIYF
15	TRBJ2-3	-	many	TRBV7-2	TGTGCCAGCAGCTTAGCGGGTGGGCGAACAGATACGCAGTATTTT	CASSLAGGRTDTQYF
10	TRBJ1-1	-	few	TRBV30	TGTGCCCAAAGACGGATCGAAGCTTTCTTT	CAQRRIEAFF
16	TRBJ2-5	-	-	TRBV5-6	TGTGCCAGCAGCTCAGGACAGGGAGGGAGCCGGGAGACCCAGTACTTC	CASSSGQGGSRETQYF
18	TRBJ1-5	-	-	TRBV27	TGTGCCAGCAGTGCGTGGGGCTGTGTTTGGGATAGCAATCAGCCCCAGCATTTT	CASSAWGCVWDSNQPQHF
16	TRBJ1-1	-	few	TRBV6-5	TGTGCCAGCAGTTACAGACCGGAGGAAATGAACACTGAAGCTTTCTTT	CASSYRPEEMNTEAFF
16	TRBJ2-1	TRBD2	few	TRBV12-3/TRBV12-4	TGTGCCAGCAGTGGGCTGCGGAGCGGGAGCTACAATGAGCAGTTCTTC	CASSGLRSGSYNEQFF
15	TRBJ1-1	-	-	TRBV20-1	TGCAGTGCTAGAGGGCGGTCAGGGTCGTACACTGAAGCTTTCTTT	CSARGRSGSYTEAFF
14	TRBJ2-3	-	few	TRBV5-1	TGCGCCAGCAGCTTGGTCGGAAACACAGATACGCAGTATTTT	CASSLVGNTDTQYF
13	TRBJ2-7	TRBD1	-	TRBV2	TGTGCCAGCAGTGAGGACAGGGTATACGAGCAGTACTTC	CASSEDRVYEQYF
18	TRBJ1-2	TRBD1	-	TRBV7-2	TGTGCCAGCAGCTTAGATGGAGGAGTAGGGACAGGGAGTCATGGCTACACCTTC	CASSLDGGVGTGSHGYTF
13	TRBJ2-1	-	-	TRBV29-1	TGCAGCGGAGGAGGGGGGAAGGGAAATGAGCAGTTCTTC	CSGGGGKGNEQFF
15	TRBJ2-1	TRBD1	few	TRBV20-1	TGCAGTGCTACGTCCCGGGACAGGGGACCAATTGAGCAGTTCTTC	CSATSRDRGPIEQFF
14	TRBJ1-2	TRBD1	few	TRBV10-3	TGTGCCACCGCGTCTGCAGGGGGCCATGGAGGCTACACCTTC	CATASAGGHGGYTF
12	TRBJ1-5	-	-	TRBV20-1	TGCAGTGCTACCGACGGCAATCAGCCCCAGCATTTT	CSATDGNQPQHF
14	TRBJ2-7	-	-	TRBV5-1	TGCGCCAGCAGTGACAGGTGGGCGACCTACGAGCAGTACTTC	CASSDRWATYEQYF
17	TRBJ1-1	-	few	TRBV14	TGTGCCAGCAGCCAATACCAGGGGACCCTTCTAGATCTGGCGGCTTTCTTT	CASSQYQGTLLDLAAFF
15	TRBJ1-1	TRBD1	-	TRBV12-3/TRBV12-4	TGTGCCAGCAGTTTAGACAGGGGGCTAAGCACTGAAGCTTTCTTT	CASSLDRGLSTEAFF
18	TRBJ2-3	TRBD2	many	TRBV4-2	TGTGCCAGCAGCTCGTCCAAGGCTACTAGCGGGGGCCCAGATACGCAGTATTTT	CASSSSKATSGGPDTQYF
19	TRBJ2-3	TRBD2	-	TRBV12-3/TRBV12-4	TGTGCCAGCAGTCCCGGGACTAGCGGGAGTGGTGTAAAAACAGATACGCAGTATTTT	CASSPGTSGSGVKTDTQYF
14	TRBJ2-1	TRBD1	few	TRBV20-1	TGCAGTGCGCCCGGGCAGGGGGACTACAATGAGCAGTTCTTC	CSAPGQGDYNEQFF
11	TRBJ1-4	-	few	TRBV20-1	TGCAGTGCTAGTGAGGCTGAAAAACTGTTTTTT	CSASEAEKLFF
16	TRBJ2-1	TRBD2	many	TRBV24-1	TGTGCCACCAGTGATTCCGGGACTAGCGACTACAATGAGCAGTTCTTC	CATSDSGTSDYNEQFF
14	TRBJ2-5	TRBD1	-	TRBV27	TGTGCCAGCAGTAATGACAGGGGCCAAGAGACCCAGTACTTC	CASSNDRGQETQYF
15	TRBJ2-7	TRBD2	-	TRBV15	TGTGCCACCAGCAGGGAAGCGGGGGGCACCTACGAGCAGTACTTC	CATSREAGGTYEQYF
12	TRBJ1-6	-	-	TRBV6-2/TRBV6-3	TGTGCCAGCAGAAGCTTGGATTCACCCCTCCACTTT	CASRSLDSPLHF